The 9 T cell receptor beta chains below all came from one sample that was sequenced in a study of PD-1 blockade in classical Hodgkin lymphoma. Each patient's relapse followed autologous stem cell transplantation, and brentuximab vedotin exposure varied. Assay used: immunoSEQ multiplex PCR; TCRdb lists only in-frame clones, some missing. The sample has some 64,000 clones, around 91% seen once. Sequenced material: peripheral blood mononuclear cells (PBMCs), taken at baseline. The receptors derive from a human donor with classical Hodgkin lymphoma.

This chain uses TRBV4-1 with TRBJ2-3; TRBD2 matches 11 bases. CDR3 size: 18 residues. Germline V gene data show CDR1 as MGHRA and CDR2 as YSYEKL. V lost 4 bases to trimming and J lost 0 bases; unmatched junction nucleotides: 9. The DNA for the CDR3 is TGCGCCAGCAGCCCTCGACTAGCGGGGACGACTAGCACAGATACGCAGTATTTT. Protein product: CASSPRLAGTTSTDTQYF.

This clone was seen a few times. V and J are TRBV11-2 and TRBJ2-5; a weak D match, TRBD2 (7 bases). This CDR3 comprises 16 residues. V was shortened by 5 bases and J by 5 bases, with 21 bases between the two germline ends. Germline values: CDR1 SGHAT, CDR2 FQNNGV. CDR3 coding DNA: TGTGCCAGCAGCCCTTGGGAGGGGGGCGCAAGTGAGACCCAGTACTTC. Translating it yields CASSPWEGGASETQYF.

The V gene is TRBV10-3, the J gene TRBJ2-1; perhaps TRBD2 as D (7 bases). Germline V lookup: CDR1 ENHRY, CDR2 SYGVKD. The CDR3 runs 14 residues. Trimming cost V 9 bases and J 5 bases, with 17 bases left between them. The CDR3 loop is CAISQRGGNNEQFF. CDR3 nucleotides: TGTGCCATTTCGCAAAGGGGGGGGAACAATGAGCAGTTCTTC.

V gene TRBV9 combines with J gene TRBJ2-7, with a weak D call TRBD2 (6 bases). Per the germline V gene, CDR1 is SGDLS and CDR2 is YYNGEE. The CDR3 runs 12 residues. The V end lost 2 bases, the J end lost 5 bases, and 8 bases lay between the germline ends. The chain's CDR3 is CASSVRGDEQYF. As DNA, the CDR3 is TGTGCCAGCAGCGTCCGCGGGGACGAGCAGTACTTC.

The CDR3 DNA is TGTGCCTGGAGCTCCGCTGTCGGGGGCTACACCTTC. Translation: CAWSSAVGGYTF. This chain connects TRBV30 to TRBJ1-2, with unresolved D. This CDR3 has 12 residues. The V end lost 3 bases, the J end lost 8 bases, and 13 bases lay between the germline ends. Per germline, CDR1 GTSNPN and CDR2 SVGIG (reference sequence).

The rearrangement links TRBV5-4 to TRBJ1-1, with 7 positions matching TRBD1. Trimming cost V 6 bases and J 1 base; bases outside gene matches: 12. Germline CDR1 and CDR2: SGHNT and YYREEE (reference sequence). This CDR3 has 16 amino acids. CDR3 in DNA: TGTGCCAGCATGGATAGGGGGCGGTACGAGAACACTGAAGCTTTCTTT. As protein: CASMDRGRYENTEAFF.

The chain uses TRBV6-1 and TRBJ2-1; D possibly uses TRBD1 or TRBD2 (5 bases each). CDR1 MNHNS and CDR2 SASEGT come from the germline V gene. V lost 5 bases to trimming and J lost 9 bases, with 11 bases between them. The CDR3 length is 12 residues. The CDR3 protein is CASSPWGTEQFF. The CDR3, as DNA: TGTGCCAGCAGTCCCTGGGGGACTGAGCAGTTCTTC.

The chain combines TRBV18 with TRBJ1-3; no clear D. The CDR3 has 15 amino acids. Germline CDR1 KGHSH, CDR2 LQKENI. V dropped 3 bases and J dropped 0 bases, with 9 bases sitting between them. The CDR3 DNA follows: TGTGCCAGCTCACCCGGAGGTAGCTCTGGAAACACCATATATTTT. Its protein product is CASSPGGSSGNTIYF.

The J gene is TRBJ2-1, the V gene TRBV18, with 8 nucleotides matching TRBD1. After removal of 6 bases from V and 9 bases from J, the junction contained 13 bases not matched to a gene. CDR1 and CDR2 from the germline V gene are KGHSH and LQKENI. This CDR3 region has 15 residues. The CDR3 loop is CASSPSGQGNLEQFF. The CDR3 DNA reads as TGTGCCAGCTCGCCATCCGGACAGGGTAATCTTGAGCAGTTCTTC.